Presented here are 14 T cell receptor beta chains from one specimen sequenced in a study of blood T cell repertoires in COVID-19. Clones were read by immunoSEQ multiplex PCR, and TCRdb kept only the in-frame ones, dropping some. The data hold roughly 200,000 clones, with more than 70% observed a single time. The sample taken for sequencing was PBMCs or T cells enriched from blood (not recorded which). The receptor set was obtained from a man aged 35 to 55 with acute COVID-19.

The CDR3 DNA follows: TGTGCCAGCAACGCGGGACTAGCGGGAATAGGCACCTACGAGCAGTACTTC. Residues: CASNAGLAGIGTYEQYF. The chain has TRBV7-3 and TRBJ2-7, with 13 bases aligning to TRBD2. The length of the CDR3 is 17 residues. V dropped 7 bases and J dropped 2; count of bases not matched to a gene: 11. Per the germline V gene, CDR1 is SGHTA and CDR2 is FQGTGA. Full variable domain (outside the CDR3, taken from reference TRBV7-3 and TRBJ2-7): GAGVSQTPSNKVTEKGKYVELRCDPISGHTALYWYRQSLGQGPEFLIYFQGTGAADDSGLPNDRFFAVRPEGSVSTLKIQRTERGDSAVYLCASNAGLAGIGTYEQYFGPGTRLTVT.

This clone was picked up a small number of times. The chain links TRBV5-1 to TRBJ1-3; 7 nucleotides match TRBD1. The V gene's germline CDR1 is SGHRS and CDR2 YFSETQ. V was pared by 4 bases and J by 0 bases, with 4 bases of the junction left unmatched. The CDR3 length is 15 residues. The CDR3 reads CASSGDSFSGNTIYF. The CDR3 nucleotides are TGCGCCAGCAGCGGGGACAGCTTCTCTGGAAACACCATATATTTT. The entire variable domain, with the rest obtained from reference TRBV5-1 and TRBJ1-3, is as follows: KAGVTQTPRYLIKTRGQQVTLSCSPISGHRSVSWYQQTPGQGLQFLFEYFSETQRNKGNFPGRFSGRQFSNSRSEMNVSTLELGDSALYLCASSGDSFSGNTIYFGEGSWLTVV.

This chain links TRBV4-1 with TRBJ2-7, with 11 bases lining up with TRBD2. The CDR3 totals 16 residues. The V gene end was trimmed by 3 bases and the J gene end by 2 bases; junction bases not matched to a gene: 6. Germline CDR1 and CDR2: MGHRA and YSYEKL. The CDR3 spells CASSQDTLAGAYEQYF. The CDR3 region has the DNA TGCGCCAGCAGCCAGGATACACTAGCGGGAGCCTACGAGCAGTACTTC.

In nucleotides, the CDR3 is TGTGCCAGCAGCTCGGGACTCCCGACCGGGGAGCTGTTTTTT. The encoded protein is CASSSGLPTGELFF. The J gene is TRBJ2-2, the V gene TRBV7-9, with D possibly being TRBD2 (6 bases). The germline V gene encodes CDR1 SEHNR and CDR2 FQNEAQ (reference sequence). The CDR3 consists of 14 residues. The germline V and J ends were trimmed by 4 bases and 5 bases, with 11 bases remaining between them.

The gene calls are TRBV6-5 and TRBJ1-6; 9 bases align to TRBD1. The germline gives CDR1 MNHEY, CDR2 SVGAGI. The CDR3 is 12 residues long. With 8 bases clipped from V and 9 bases from J, the junction kept 2 bases outside the gene matches. The CDR3 spells CASGTGTSPLHF. The CDR3 DNA follows: TGTGCCAGCGGGACAGGGACTTCACCCCTCCACTTT.

This chain joins TRBV9 and TRBJ2-2; the match to TRBD2 covers 11 bases. V lost 4 bases and J lost 7; bases outside the gene matches: 12. The CDR3 has 17 residues. Germline CDR1 and CDR2: SGDLS and YYNGEE. The CDR3 reads CASSKTPTSGKIGELFF. The CDR3 DNA reads TGTGCCAGCAGCAAAACACCGACTAGCGGGAAGATCGGGGAGCTGTTTTTT.

The chain uses TRBV6-5 and TRBJ2-3, with 8 nucleotides matching TRBD2. V lost 7 bases, J lost 8 bases, and 11 bases stayed unmatched. The CDR3 has 14 residues. Germline V gene lookup returns CDR1 MNHEY and CDR2 SVGAGI. The CDR3 region is CASTPTGGAGTQYF. CDR3 bases: TGTGCCAGCACACCCACCGGGGGGGCCGGTACGCAGTATTTT.

V gene TRBV11-1 combines with J gene TRBJ2-5; D possibly corresponds to TRBD1 (6 bases). The V and J ends lost 1 base and 5 bases respectively, with 11 bases between them. CDR3 length: 14 amino acids. Germline CDR1 SGHAT, CDR2 FQDESV (reference sequence). The CDR3: CASSLDPGDETQYF. CDR3 DNA: TGTGCCAGCAGCTTAGATCCAGGGGATGAGACCCAGTACTTC. The full variable domain, in which reference TRBV11-1 and TRBJ2-5 provide the parts outside the CDR3, is EAEVAQSPRYKITEKSQAVAFWCDPISGHATLYWYRQILGQGPELLVQFQDESVVDDSQLPKDRFSAERLKGVDSTLKIQPAELGDSAMYLCASSLDPGDETQYFGPGTRLLVL.

The chain recombines TRBV7-9 with TRBJ2-1; TRBD2 might be the D (6 bases). Trimming took 5 bases from V and 2 from J, leaving 13 bases between them. CDR3 length: 15 amino acids. Looked up from germline, CDR1 is SEHNR and CDR2 is FQNEAQ (reference sequence). The CDR3 DNA is TGTGCCAGCAGCATCAGCGGGTTAACCTACAATGAGCAGTTCTTC. Its translation: CASSISGLTYNEQFF.

This clone was seen ten or more times. The chain uses TRBV11-2 and TRBJ1-3, with a possible D match to TRBD1 (5 bases). Germline V gene sequence: CDR1 SGHAT, CDR2 FQNNGV. V was clipped by 7 bases and J by 2 bases, with 12 bases between them. This CDR3 has 14 amino acids. The CDR3 DNA reads as TGTGCCAGCACCCGCCGGGGGGCTGGAAACACCATATATTTT. Its protein product is CASTRRGAGNTIYF. Based on the CDR3 plus reference TRBV11-2 and TRBJ1-3, the full variable domain is EAGVAQSPRYKIIEKRQSVAFWCNPISGHATLYWYQQILGQGPKLLIQFQNNGVVDDSQLPKDRFSAERLKGVDSTLKIQPAKLEDSAVYLCASTRRGAGNTIYFGEGSWLTVV.

CDR3 sequence (DNA): TGTGCCACCACACCCGATTGGCAGGGGGCTTCTAACACTGAAGCTTTCTTT. Amino acid sequence: CATTPDWQGASNTEAFF. The chain joins TRBV7-9 to TRBJ1-1, with TRBD1 identical over 8 bases. Germline loops: CDR1 SEHNR, CDR2 FQNEAQ (reference sequence). The CDR3 is 17 amino acids. The V and J ends lost 10 bases and 2 bases, in that order; junction bases with no gene match: 18.

The V gene is TRBV19, the J gene TRBJ2-2, with a weak D call TRBD2 (5 bases). The germline V gene has CDR1 LNHDA and CDR2 SQIVND (reference sequence). V was pared by 7 bases and J by 5 bases, with 14 bases between. This CDR3 comprises 14 residues. This CDR3 reads CASTTPGGTGELFF. The CDR3 bases are TGTGCCAGTACCACACCCGGAGGTACCGGGGAGCTGTTTTTT. Full variable domain (missing parts from reference TRBV19 and TRBJ2-2): DGGITQSPKYLFRKEGQNVTLSCEQNLNHDAMYWYRQDPGQGLRLIYYSQIVNDFQKGDIAEGYSVSREKKESFPLTVTSAQKNPTAFYLCASTTPGGTGELFFGEGSRLTVL.

This clone was observed a single time. The rearrangement joins TRBV5-1 to TRBJ1-4; 8 bases align to TRBD1. The length of the CDR3 is 14 residues. Germline-derived CDR1 and CDR2 are SGHRS and YFSETQ. Trimming cost V 1 base and J 6 bases; bases outside gene matches: 2. For the CDR3, the DNA is TGCGCCAGCAGCTTGCGGACAGGGTATGAAAAACTGTTTTTT. It translates to CASSLRTGYEKLFF.

J is TRBJ2-3 and V is TRBV9; D perhaps matches TRBD2 (5 bases). This CDR3 comprises 15 residues. Germline CDR1 reads SGDLS; CDR2 reads YYNGEE. The V gene lost 0 bases and the J gene lost 2 bases, with 10 bases spanning the gap. For the CDR3, the DNA is TGTGCCAGCAGCGTAGTTGGAGGCTTCACAGATACGCAGTATTTT. Translation gives CASSVVGGFTDTQYF.